Listed here are 22 T cell receptor beta chains from one sample, sequenced in a study of CXCR3-negative and CXCR3-positive naive CD8 T cells. The study made its TRB cDNA libraries by 5' RACE, adding UMI labels. No DNA is given; TCRdb re-called the 5' RACE reads and lists each CDR3 protein once. The listing contains tens of thousands of distinct CDR3 sequences. The sequenced material came from memory CD8+ T cells from blood. These receptors originate from a human donor in good health. Some clones in this sample may be carry-over from other donors' samples.

The genes are TRBV7-9 and TRBJ1-4; checking the TCRdb D call of TRBD1 is not possible without DNA. CDR3 size: 14 residues. The germline V gene has CDR1 SEHNR and CDR2 FQNEAQ (reference sequence). This CDR3 reads CASSTRDSGEKLFF.

The CDR3 protein is CASRGPQNTGELFF. This sequence joins TRBV6-4 and TRBJ2-2; as DNA is missing, the TRBD1 call by TCRdb cannot be tested. CDR1 is MRHNA, CDR2 SNTAGT, per germline. CDR3 size: 14 residues.

The CDR3 reads CASSYGPGGYTF. This chain uses TRBV6-5 with TRBJ1-2. Germline lookup yields CDR1 MNHEY and CDR2 SVGAGI. This CDR3 contains 12 residues.

The rearrangement uses TRBV20-1 and TRBJ2-1. This CDR3 has 14 amino acids. Germline V gene lookup returns CDR1 DFQATT and CDR2 SNEGSKA (reference sequence). The CDR3 protein is CSAREADSYNEQFF.

The chain couples TRBV19 to TRBJ2-3; without DNA, the TCRdb call of TRBD1 cannot be checked. The CDR3 is made up of 14 amino acids. The germline gives CDR1 LNHDA, CDR2 SQIVND (reference sequence). The CDR3 protein is CASQMAGAGDTQYF.

The chain employs TRBV5-5 and TRBJ2-7; TCRdb's D call, TRBD1, is unchecked because there is no DNA. Germline CDR1 reads SGHKS; CDR2 reads YYEKEE (reference sequence). The CDR3 extends over 16 amino acids. CDR3 amino acids: CASSLEGQGLGYEQYF.

The chain combines TRBV28 with TRBJ2-1; there is no DNA to check the TCRdb D call of TRBD2. The germline gives CDR1 MDHEN, CDR2 SYDVKM. CDR3 length equals 15 residues. CDR3 sequence: CASSWEGLAANEQFF.

The rearrangement joins TRBV7-9 to TRBJ2-1; the D call from TCRdb, TRBD2, cannot be confirmed without DNA. The length of the CDR3 is 16 residues. Per the germline V gene, CDR1 is SEHNR and CDR2 is FQNEAQ (reference sequence). CDR3: CASSRGGLAVYREQFF.

The V gene is TRBV15, the J gene TRBJ1-2; TCRdb gives TRBD1 as the D gene, but with no DNA this cannot be confirmed. Germline lookup yields CDR1 LNHNV and CDR2 YYDKDF (reference sequence). This CDR3 has 16 residues. CDR3 in amino acids: CATSSNPRTVFYGYTF.

The rearrangement joins TRBV20-1 to TRBJ2-5; TCRdb's D call of TRBD1 is untestable without DNA. The V gene's germline CDR1 is DFQATT and CDR2 SNEGSKA (reference sequence). This CDR3 comprises 16 residues. The chain's CDR3 is CSADGGWDSNQETQYF.

This chain connects TRBV6-2 or TRBV6-3 to TRBJ2-1; TCRdb designates TRBD1, a call that cannot be tested without DNA. In germline, CDR1 is MNHEY, CDR2 SVGEGT. CDR3 length: 17 amino acids. CDR3 residues: CASSYNSGQGSYNEQFF.

The V gene is TRBV28, the J gene TRBJ1-5; TCRdb names TRBD1, which stays unverified in the absence of DNA. Per the germline V gene, CDR1 is MDHEN and CDR2 is SYDVKM. There are 16 residues in the CDR3. CDR3 residues: CASSFPAGPVGQPQHF.

The V call is TRBV5-4, the J call TRBJ2-1; TCRdb indicates TRBD1, and absent DNA this call remains unverified. The CDR3 spans 15 residues. The V gene's germline CDR1 is SGHNT and CDR2 YYREEE (reference sequence). CDR3 region: CASSLVWGHDNEQFF.

The V call is TRBV20-1, the J call TRBJ2-1; TCRdb reports TRBD1, a call that lacks DNA to check it against. The CDR3 runs 15 residues. The germline V gene has CDR1 DFQATT and CDR2 SNEGSKA (reference sequence). The CDR3 here is CSASGKAFSYNEQFF.

The rearrangement joins TRBV5-1 to TRBJ1-2. From germline, CDR1 is SGHRS and CDR2 YFSETQ. This CDR3 has 17 residues. The CDR3 region is CASSSNPGRDPFYGYTF.

The chain links TRBV9 to TRBJ2-3. Germline V gene lookup returns CDR1 SGDLS and CDR2 YYNGEE. The CDR3 totals 11 residues. The CDR3 here is CASSDTDTQYF.

This chain links TRBV7-2 with TRBJ2-7; TCRdb proposes TRBD2, but this gene call is untestable without DNA. The length of the CDR3 is 16 residues. CDR1 is SGHTA, CDR2 FQGNSA, per germline. The CDR3 reads CASSLPGGALSYEQYF.

The chain carries TRBV3-1 and TRBJ2-3; the D call from TCRdb, TRBD2, cannot be confirmed without DNA. Germline V gives CDR1 LGHDT, CDR2 YNNKEL (reference sequence). This CDR3 comprises 21 residues. The CDR3 loop reads CASSRYGTSGGAGVSTDTQYF.

The gene calls are TRBV21-1 and TRBJ2-5. TRBV21-1 is labeled a pseudogene. CDR3 length: 11 residues. CDR3 protein: CASSFRETQYF.

The chain uses TRBV28 and TRBJ2-4; the D call of TRBD2 rests on TCRdb alone, since no DNA is present to check it. The germline V gene has CDR1 MDHEN and CDR2 SYDVKM. This CDR3 region has 15 residues. The CDR3 reads CASSLPVGGVDIQYF.

This chain connects TRBV7-9 to TRBJ2-7; the D gene TCRdb calls, TRBD1, cannot be checked with no DNA. Germline V gene lookup returns CDR1 SEHNR and CDR2 FQNEAQ (reference sequence). This CDR3 is built from 14 residues. CDR3: CASSFGGTGDEQYF.

The V gene is TRBV25-1, the J gene TRBJ2-7; the TCRdb D gene call, TRBD2, has no DNA to confirm it. The CDR3 is 15 residues long. Germline CDR1 is MGHDK and CDR2 is SYGVNS. The CDR3 loop reads CASRASGGASYEQYF.